This TCR beta chain was captured by sequencing in a study of CD8 T cells in Susac syndrome. RNA, at roughly 0.45 to 1 ug, was reverse transcribed with random hexamers. An immunoSEQ multiplex PCR amplified TCR beta CDR3 over 54 Vbeta and 13 Jbeta. Each CDR3 protein is one row after TCRdb ran MiXCR on the immunoSEQ multiplex PCR reads. This sample has about 400,000 distinct CDR3 sequences, with around 85% found just once. This CDR3 is 16 amino acids long. CDR1 and CDR2 from the germline V gene are DFQATT and SNEGSKA (reference sequence). Trimming left V 0 bases short and J 0 bases short, with 12 bases between. Sequencing of TCR beta covered CD8+ and CD4+ T cells obtained from blood. While CD8+ and CD4+ T cells were isolated negatively, TEMRA cells were enriched by FACS.

Sequencing was done on a sample of CD8+ T cells from PBMCs. The V call is TRBV20-1, the J call TRBJ1-5; the D is unclear. This TCR was sampled from a human donor with multiple sclerosis. CDR3 sequence (DNA): TGCAGTGCTAGAGACACCCTTCGACATAGCAATCAGCCCCAGCATTTT. Its protein product is CSARDTLRHSNQPQHF.